This T cell receptor beta chain was obtained from a study of cytomegalovirus exposure and HLA in healthy donors. Method: immunoSEQ multiplex PCR; TCRdb's copy keeps in-frame clones and lacks some. The sample shows about 190,000 clones, more than 80% of them seen only once. This clone was seen a single time. Its antigen is not known. Study results and limitations: Through in vitro validation, a few CMV-associated chains were shown to be specific for CMV antigens. First-cohort TCR clusters tended to co-occur in the roughly 130 validation repertoires, a later analysis found. The listing of about 150 TCR beta chains classed them as cytomegalovirus-associated.

This CDR3 is built from 15 residues. Germline V CDR1 and CDR2: PRHDT, FYEKMQ (reference sequence). The V segment lost 4 bases and the J segment 1 base; nucleotides outside the gene matches: 6. The donors were members of the validation cohort comprising approximately 110 subjects, separate from the approximately 630-subject first cohort. V gene TRBV13 combines with J gene TRBJ2-5, with 7 bases lining up with TRBD1. The receptor's source is a young man in good health and CMV-seropositive. The sequencing input was PBMCs. CDR3 coding DNA: TGTGCCAGCAGCTCTACCGGGACAGCCCAAGAGACCCAGTACTTC. Residues: CASSSTGTAQETQYF.